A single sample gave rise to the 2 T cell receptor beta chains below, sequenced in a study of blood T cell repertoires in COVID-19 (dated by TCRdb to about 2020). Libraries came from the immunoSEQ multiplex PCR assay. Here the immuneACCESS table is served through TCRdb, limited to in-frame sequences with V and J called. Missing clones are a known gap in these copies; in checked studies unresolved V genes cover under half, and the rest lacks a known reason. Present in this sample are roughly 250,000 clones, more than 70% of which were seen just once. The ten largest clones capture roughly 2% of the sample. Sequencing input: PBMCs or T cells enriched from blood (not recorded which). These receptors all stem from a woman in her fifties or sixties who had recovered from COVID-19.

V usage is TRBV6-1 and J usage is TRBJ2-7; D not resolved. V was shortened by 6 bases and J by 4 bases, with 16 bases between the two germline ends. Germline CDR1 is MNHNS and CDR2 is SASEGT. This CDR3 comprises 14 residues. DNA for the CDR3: TGTGCCAGCAGCGTACACCCCTCAATATACGAGCAGTACTTC. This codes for CASSVHPSIYEQYF.

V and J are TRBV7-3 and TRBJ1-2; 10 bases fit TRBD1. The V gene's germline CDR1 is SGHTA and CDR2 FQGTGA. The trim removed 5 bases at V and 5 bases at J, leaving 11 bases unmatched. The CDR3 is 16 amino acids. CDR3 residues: CASSPTGTGAGYGYTF. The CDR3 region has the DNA TGTGCCAGCAGCCCTACCGGGACAGGGGCGGGGTATGGCTACACCTTC. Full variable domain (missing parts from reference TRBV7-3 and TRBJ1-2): GAGVSQTPSNKVTEKGKYVELRCDPISGHTALYWYRQSLGQGPEFLIYFQGTGAADDSGLPNDRFFAVRPEGSVSTLKIQRTERGDSAVYLCASSPTGTGAGYGYTFGSGTRLTVV.